The clone carrying this TCR beta chain showed up just a few times. This specimen comes from a study of T cells in Graves' hyperthyroidism and ophthalmopathy. The CDR3 contains 15 residues. The ends were cut back, 2 bases at V and 1 base at J, with 11 bases in the middle. The germline gives CDR1 SGHVS, CDR2 FQNEAQ. Researchers amplified the TCR beta CDR3 regions from RNA transcripts. RT-PCR in the first round (using the HTBI primer set) targeted the TCR CDR3. Each CDR3 protein is one row after TCRdb ran MiXCR on the multiplex PCR reads. The sample holds 75,000 to 100,000 distinct CDR3 sequences, approximately 42% seen once. Clinical symptoms, serum thyroxine, TRAb, thyroid ultrasound and orbital computed tomography informed diagnoses.

The TCR comes from a woman aged 25 to 45 with Graves' hyperthyroidism. The V gene is TRBV7-8, the J gene TRBJ1-1; D gene ambiguous. Sequencing input: peripheral blood or thyroid tissue (not recorded which). CDR3 region: CASSLPGSRNTEAFF. The CDR3 bases are TGTGCCAGCAGCTTACCAGGCAGTCGGAACACTGAAGCTTTCTTT.